Sequencing of this T cell receptor beta chain was carried out in a study of cytomegalovirus exposure and HLA in healthy donors (dated by TCRdb to the late 2010s). Notes on the research overall: An earlier analysis of several hundred of the donors reported roughly 300 Gb of sequence data and roughly 120 million unique TCR beta sequences obtained from about 170 million T cells. An early release covering roughly 600 HLA-typed donors comprised around 300 gigabases of sequencing data and around 85 million unique TCR sequences. Of the approximately 400 genotyped donors, over 80% were placed in the genetic ancestry cluster associated with self-reported Caucasian donors. The aim of the study was to test whether cataloging public T cell receptors could identify signatures of past pathogen exposure. The T cell repertoires of some 670 subjects were profiled by immunosequencing and related to cytomegalovirus serostatus. Besides the first cohort of approximately 710 subjects, a separate validation cohort made up of 90 to 150 different subjects was used. To predict cytomegalovirus infection status, the study combined high-throughput TCR immunosequencing, statistical association of individual TCRs with disease status, and machine learning. A later analysis re-analyzed previously published TCR beta repertoires from about 730 donors and added high-resolution HLA genotyping to study TCR occurrence patterns. Rather than drawing on any new phenotypic data, the later analysis identified candidate immune exposures from TCR beta sequences and the way those sequences occurred across donors. In an earlier analysis of 500 to 650 of the donors, high-throughput TCR beta sequencing was used to judge whether each TCR beta V gene segment behaved as functional or pseudogenic. Donor age, sex, ethnicity and CMV serostatus were compiled alongside the repertoire data. A later genetic analysis used genome-wide SNP genotypes for about 55% of the 666 donors, treating that subset as a discovery cohort. All discovery cohort repertoires had been generated on a single sequencing platform. HLA typing included class I and class II loci at four-digit resolution. The number of donors typed differed by locus, with roughly 629-640 for A, B, C, DRB1 and DQB1, 522 for DQA1, about 610 for DPA1, and around 450 for DPB1. Roughly 5 DR-DQ haplotypes were handled as single units for association and clustering, since linkage in the cohort was strong. Among some 400 genotyped donors of the cohort, an average of about 220,000 unique TCR beta nucleotide sequences was sequenced per donor, of which roughly 17% were non-productive. Study-wide conclusions, independent of this receptor: A later analysis found that HLA-associated TCR beta chains were more clonally expanded and had lower generation probabilities than equally common non-associated chains. Roughly uniform sequencing depth across donors was assumed in presence/absence analyses, although this assumption may not hold. Assigning TCR associations to individual alleles was difficult when HLA alleles, especially DR and DQ, strongly co-occurred. Compared with the approximately 710-donor mean, donors in an Asian-associated ancestry cluster had fewer N-insertions in productive TCRs, according to a later genetic analysis. A later analysis reported that several top co-occurrence clusters appeared linked to parvovirus B19, influenza, CMV and Epstein-Barr virus. The classifier was reported to diagnose cytomegalovirus status with high specificity and sensitivity in both the original and validation cohorts. In this cohort, only TCR beta chains were sequenced, and detectable features were limited by the absence of alpha or paired-chain data. Because counts were too low, some 17 rarely observed V segments, including chromosome 9 orphons, were excluded from the earlier analysis of a few hundred of the donors. Three of the identified cytomegalovirus-associated TCR beta chains were confirmed in vitro to be specific for cytomegalovirus antigens. In a later analysis, most CMV-associated TCR beta chains were found to appear HLA-restricted, with HLA associations seemingly driven largely by CMV exposure. A further reported finding was that TCR beta sequences accurately predicted the HLA-A and HLA-B alleles for most subjects in the first cohort. In a later genetic analysis, a missense DCLRE1C variant was associated with V-gene and J-gene trimming of TCR beta chains, and the association was replicated in an independent cohort. Some IMGT-functional V segments, including TRBV6-2 and TRBV6-3, could not be told apart with the 87-base-pair reads, so those segments were excluded. Because some donors lacked HLA typing at each locus, the association tests relied only on the typed subset. Specific HLA alleles were associated with some 15,000 TCR beta sequences at a false discovery rate of 0.05 in a later analysis. CMV serostatus was the only immune exposure information available for the cohort. Linkage disequilibrium might explain the correlated functional status among segregating V segments, but an unknown experimental factor could not be excluded. While some public TCRs were present in many individuals, most TCR sequences turned up only very rarely across donors. The study gave a list of 150 to 200 TCR beta chains associated with cytomegalovirus. The authors suggested that the approach could potentially be extended to other disease states and immunological phenotypes. In a later analysis, TCR association rates were found to vary across HLA loci, with the most associated TCRs seen for DRB1 alleles and the fewest for HLA-C alleles. The sequencing pipeline was judged likely to have produced a cluster of highly shared sequence variants as a technical artifact. In an earlier analysis of several hundred of the donors, most TCR beta V segments were observed in productive rearrangements about 87% or about 30% of the time, broadly matching IMGT annotations.

As concerns this clone: The specificity of this receptor is unknown. Per-nucleotide qualities are absent, and no much larger clonotype sits a single base away.

The CDR3 covers 16 residues, taking in both the cysteine and the phenylalanine. Solely the CDR3 DNA is kept, with 48 bases framed from the first base. Via the germline V gene, CDR1 is SNHLY and CDR2 FYNNEI. Trimming leaves V shorter by 6 bases and J shorter by 0 bases, with the junction holding 7 bases beyond the gene matches. Receptor amplification or capture employed the immunoSEQ multiplex PCR assay. A mixture of 60 forward primers for TCR Vbeta segments and 13 reverse primers for TCR Jbeta segments was used in the multiplex PCR. The CDR3 region of rearranged TCR beta genes was amplified from genomic DNA with a multiplex PCR assay. On the Illumina HiSeq System, the amplified TCR beta libraries were sequenced as 87-base-pair reads. In the source study's methods: Across the 500 to 750 repertoires, a later analysis counted 60 million to 90 million unique TCR beta chains, 9.5 million to 13 million of which were shared by at least two donors. To remove PCR and sequencing errors, raw reads were error-corrected and collapsed into unique sequences using a nearest-neighbor algorithm that merged closely related sequences. To assign V, D and J gene segments, CDR3 sequences were aligned to IMGT reference sequences. For a sequence to be retained, a match of at least six nucleotides was required to both a V gene segment and a J gene segment. Rearrangements were classified as productive when the CDR3 lacked stop codons and remained in frame with V and J, and all other rearrangements were classified as non-productive. CDR3 was defined by IMGT convention, running from the second conserved V-encoded cysteine to the conserved J-encoded phenylalanine. In an earlier analysis of more than 550 of the donors, sequences lacking an unambiguous match to a single V gene segment were excluded. An earlier analysis of a few hundred of the donors called V segments functional above 56.7% productive rearrangements and segregating when the between-donor standard deviation exceeded 5%. A statistical classification framework was built for diagnosing cytomegalovirus status from the catalog of TCR beta chain sequences. In a later analysis, V and J genes were assigned by comparing TCR nucleotide sequences against IMGT/GENE-DB human TR gene sequences. Using the TCRdist pipeline, a later analysis assigned CDR3 sequences along with most-parsimonious VDJ recombination scenarios. In a later analysis, every TCR beta chain was defined by the combination of its CDR3 amino acid sequence and its V-gene family, and reads without a unique V-gene family were dropped. As a way to deal with suspected cross-contamination and a sequencing artifact, a later analysis dropped approximately 570 nucleotide sequences that were highly shared and had low generation probability. In a later analysis, a clonal expansion index for each public chain was calculated from normalized within-repertoire ranks of inferred template counts. In a later analysis, generation probabilities were computed using a VDJ recombination model fitted to out-of-frame rearrangements, and the results were checked against IGoR. In a later analysis, hypergeometric tests were used to score TCR-TCR, TCR-HLA and TCR-CMV co-occurrence, with a repertoire-size bias correction applied to TCR pairs. A later analysis estimated false discovery rates by permuting HLA or CMV assignments 20 times. In a later analysis, co-occurring TCRs were grouped using DBSCAN, and TCRdist sequence similarity was added for clustering within HLA-allele-positive subsets. Repertoires with fewer than 30,000 or more than 120,000 public chains, plus five repertoires with anomalous nucleotide sharing, were excluded from co-occurrence clustering. The immuneACCESS repertoire file appears here via TCRdb, limited to in-frame rearrangements. These files lack a portion of the clones; in checked studies, under half of the deficit traces to unresolved V genes, and the cause of the others is not known. The V and J calls and clone size are taken from that table; D and trimming were inferred from the DNA. The sample includes about 86,000 clones, with about 70% observed a single time. 6.2% of the sample lies in the top ten.

The cohort consisted of some 670 healthy bone marrow donors. At the time of sampling, all cohort members were nominally healthy, though unrecorded immune exposures were likely present. The donor was CMV seropositive and belonged to the group of 250 to 350 seropositive cohort members. A peripheral blood sample was collected from each donor, and TCR beta sequencing was performed on peripheral blood mononuclear cells. Genomic DNA was extracted from the blood cell samples with the Qiagen DNeasy Blood Extraction Kit. Material for sequencing was PBMCs. The sequence links TRBV2 to TRBJ1-3; TRBD1 matches 8 bases in the middle. The sequence was collected from a woman in her 50s in good health and CMV-seropositive. The CDR3 region: CASRGDRSYSGNTIYF. The bases are TGTGCCAGCAGGGGGGACAGGTCCTACTCTGGAAACACCATATATTTT.